This TCR beta chain was identified during a study of blood T cell repertoires in COVID-19. Turning to the study itself: Nucleic acid was either cDNA or gDNA, and it came from T cells, B-cell-depleted T cells, or PBMCs.

TCRdb's copy holds only in-frame clones and misses some; the assay was immunoSEQ multiplex PCR. The sample yields 200,000 to 300,000 clones, approximately 80% seen once. CDR1 SGHNT and CDR2 YYREEE come from the germline V gene (reference sequence). This CDR3 contains 15 residues. Trimming left V 4 bases short and J 0 bases short, with 14 bases between. The sequencing input was peripheral blood. The chain employs TRBV5-4 and TRBJ2-7; TRBD2 is a possible D gene (5 bases). This sequence originates from an older woman with active or convalescent COVID-19. The CDR3 loop reads CASSPAGTSSYEQYF. The CDR3, as DNA: TGTGCCAGCAGCCCGGCGGGTACGAGCTCCTACGAGCAGTACTTC.